Following are 16 T cell receptor beta chains from one sample sequenced in a study of CD8 T cells in Susac syndrome. The RNA, about 0.5 to 1 ug, was put through reverse transcription using random hexamers. In TCRdb, the immunoSEQ multiplex PCR reads were re-called with MiXCR into one record per CDR3 protein. The sample holds fewer than 150,000 distinct CDR3 sequences; under 95% are singletons and the top ten take approximately 0.24%. The sequencing input was CD8+ T cells from PBMCs. All receptors derive from a human donor with multiple sclerosis.

The CDR3 spells CASSLGVPGSDTQYF. As DNA, the CDR3 is TGTGCCAGCAGCTTAGGCGTTCCTGGTTCAGATACGCAGTATTTT. V gene TRBV7-9 combines with J gene TRBJ2-3; no clear D. The ends were cut back, 1 base at V and 4 bases at J, with 12 bases in the middle. The length of the CDR3 is 15 residues. Germline values: CDR1 SEHNR, CDR2 FQNEAQ (reference sequence).

This chain links TRBV19 with TRBJ1-5, with D possibly matching TRBD1 (5 bases). Germline-derived CDR1 and CDR2 are LNHDA and SQIVND (reference sequence). Trimming removed 5 bases from V and 1 base from J, with 12 bases in between. CDR3 length: 15 amino acids. The CDR3 nucleotides read TGTGCCAGTAGTGACGATACAGGCAGCAATCAGCCCCAGCATTTT. Translated: CASSDDTGSNQPQHF.

The chain uses TRBV4-3 and TRBJ1-6, with D uncertain. The CDR3 has 12 amino acids. V gave up 0 bases and J gave up 12 bases, with 6 bases separating them. Germline V lookup: CDR1 LGHNA, CDR2 YSLEER. The CDR3 sequence: CASSQDAGPLHF. Written as DNA, the CDR3 is TGCGCCAGCAGCCAAGATGCTGGACCCCTCCACTTT.

The chain recombines TRBV7-2 with TRBJ1-4; no reliable D call. In germline, CDR1 is SGHTA, CDR2 FQGNSA. The V and J ends lost 2 bases and 7 bases respectively, with 5 bases between them. The CDR3 runs to 12 residues. Here the CDR3 reads CASSLRREKLFF. The CDR3 DNA reads as TGTGCCAGCAGCTTAAGGCGTGAAAAACTGTTTTTT. The full variable domain, in which reference TRBV7-2 and TRBJ1-4 provide the parts outside the CDR3, is GAGVSQSPSNKVTEKGKDVELRCDPISGHTALYWYRQSLGQGLEFLIYFQGNSAPDKSGLPSDRFSAERTGGSVSTLTIQRTQQEDSAVYLCASSLRREKLFFGSGTQLSVL.

This chain uses TRBV7-2 with TRBJ2-5; tentative D call: TRBD1 (5 bases). V lost 5 bases, J lost 2 bases, and 9 bases lay in between. This CDR3 contains 13 residues. The germline CDR1 and CDR2 sequences are SGHTA and FQGNSA. The CDR3 loop is CASSDRAQETQYF. CDR3 nucleotides: TGTGCCAGCAGCGACAGAGCTCAAGAGACCCAGTACTTC.

This sequence joins TRBV13 and TRBJ1-1; no firm D call. The CDR3 runs to 16 residues. Trimming took 5 bases from V and 0 from J, leaving 16 bases between them. Germline V CDR1 and CDR2: PRHDT, FYEKMQ (reference sequence). The CDR3 sequence is CASSPGGFGMNTEAFF. CDR3 bases: TGTGCCAGCAGCCCCGGAGGATTTGGGATGAACACTGAAGCTTTCTTT.

The chain is built from TRBV11-2 and TRBJ1-2; perhaps TRBD1 as D (6 bases). The germline gives CDR1 SGHAT, CDR2 FQNNGV. V lost 1 base to trimming and J lost 2 bases, with 14 bases between them. The CDR3 length is 16 residues. CDR3 coding DNA: TGTGCCAGCAGCTTAGTACCAGCAGGGGTAAACTATGGCTACACCTTC. Its translation: CASSLVPAGVNYGYTF.

The sample holds a few counts of this clonotype. The genes are TRBV29-1 and TRBJ2-7, with D hard to call. This CDR3 has 10 residues. The germline V and J ends were trimmed by 5 bases and 3 bases, with 5 bases remaining between them. Germline CDR1 reads SQVTM; CDR2 reads ANQGSEA. The CDR3 nucleotides are TGCAGCGTTTTCGACTACGAGCAGTACTTC. Protein: CSVFDYEQYF.

This clonotype appeared many times. The chain recombines TRBV7-9 with TRBJ2-1, with D perhaps TRBD2 (6 bases). The germline CDR1 and CDR2 sequences are SEHNR and FQNEAQ (reference sequence). The V and J ends lost 5 bases and 4 bases respectively, with 18 bases between them. CDR3 length equals 16 residues. In nucleotides, the CDR3 is TGTGCCAGCAGCCCCGGGTGGGGGGAGCGGTACAATGAGCAGTTCTTC. Its translation: CASSPGWGERYNEQFF.

This chain connects TRBV3-1 to TRBJ1-2; maybe TRBD1 (5 bases). Per the germline V gene, CDR1 is LGHDT and CDR2 is YNNKEL (reference sequence). The CDR3 has 15 amino acids. Trimming pared 4 bases from V and 5 bases from J, leaving 17 bases between. The CDR3 here is CASSPTAYYLYGYTF. DNA for the CDR3: TGTGCCAGCAGCCCGACAGCCTATTACCTGTATGGCTACACCTTC.

The chain uses TRBV13 and TRBJ1-2; 9 bases are a match to TRBD1. V shed 5 bases and J 6 bases; nucleotides not matched to a gene: 10. The CDR3 is made up of 15 amino acids. CDR1 and CDR2 from the germline V gene are PRHDT and FYEKMQ (reference sequence). In DNA form, the CDR3 reads TGTGCCAGCAGCCTGGGACAGGGAGTAGAGAATGGCTACACCTTC. This translates into CASSLGQGVENGYTF. The entire variable domain, with the rest obtained from reference TRBV13 and TRBJ1-2, is as follows: AAGVIQSPRHLIKEKRETATLKCYPIPRHDTVYWYQQGPGQDPQFLISFYEKMQSDKGSIPDRFSAQQFSDYHSELNMSSLELGDSALYFCASSLGQGVENGYTFGSGTRLTVV.

CDR3 DNA sequence: TGTGCCAGCAGCCAGCGGACAGCCCGCACAGATACGCAGTATTTT. Translating gives CASSQRTARTDTQYF. The chain employs TRBV3-1 and TRBJ2-3, with D tentatively TRBD1 (6 bases). The CDR3 has 15 amino acids. Between the trimmed V and J ends, which lost 3 bases and 1 base, there was a span of 11 bases. CDR1 LGHDT and CDR2 YNNKEL come from the germline V gene (reference sequence).

The chain couples TRBV27 to TRBJ2-1; perhaps TRBD1 as D (5 bases). Germline loops: CDR1 MNHEY, CDR2 SMNVEV (reference sequence). Deletions cut 3 bases from V and 7 bases from J, with 13 bases between. The CDR3 length is 14 residues. The CDR3 loop reads CASSFQGGWNEQFF. The DNA for the CDR3 is TGTGCCAGCAGTTTTCAGGGTGGGTGGAATGAGCAGTTCTTC.

The V gene is TRBV28, the J gene TRBJ2-3, with a weak D call TRBD2 (6 bases). Trimming shortened V by 5 bases and J by 1 base, and 16 bases separated the two germline ends. The CDR3 has 16 amino acids. Germline CDR1 reads MDHEN; CDR2 reads SYDVKM. The CDR3 reads CASSESMGLRTDTQYF. The CDR3 DNA sequence: TGTGCCAGCAGTGAAAGTATGGGACTCCGCACAGATACGCAGTATTTT. Full variable domain (rest looked up from reference TRBV28 and TRBJ2-3): DVKVTQSSRYLVKRTGEKVFLECVQDMDHENMFWYRQDPGLGLRLIYFSYDVKMKEKGDIPEGYSVSREKKERFSLILESASTNQTSMYLCASSESMGLRTDTQYFGPGTRLTVL.

The CDR3 here is CASSQEEGRNTEAFF. For the CDR3, the DNA is TGTGCCAGCAGCCAAGAGGAGGGAAGGAACACTGAAGCTTTCTTT. This chain uses TRBV4-2 with TRBJ1-1, with D unresolved. Trimming removed 0 bases from V and 1 base from J, with 9 bases in between. This CDR3 contains 15 residues. Per the germline V gene, CDR1 is LGHNA and CDR2 is YNFKEQ.

This clonotype was recorded only once. The V gene is TRBV19, the J gene TRBJ2-1; the D gene could be TRBD1 or TRBD2 (5 bases each). Per the germline V gene, CDR1 is LNHDA and CDR2 is SQIVND (reference sequence). Trimming removed 1 base from V and 6 bases from J, with 13 bases in between. The CDR3 runs to 15 residues. The chain's CDR3 is CASSIGGTAFNEQFF. The DNA for the CDR3 is TGTGCCAGTAGTATAGGAGGGACCGCTTTCAATGAGCAGTTCTTC.